The clone carrying this T cell receptor beta chain showed up just once. Its matching antigen is unknown. Here immunoSEQ multiplex PCR was the method, and the copy in TCRdb shows in-frame clones only, minus some. In the table there are just over 150,000 clones, 85% to 95% of which are singletons. These data originate in a study of T cell responses to AZD1222 COVID-19 vaccine. This CDR3 is built from 16 residues. V lost 4 bases, J lost 3 bases, and 8 bases stayed unmatched. Germline CDR1 and CDR2: SGHTA and FQGNSA. General observations from the study: Spike-specific TCR breadth and depth grew following two AZD1222 doses. Only a handful of AZD1222 recipients were seropositive at baseline. There were repertoire samples only from the period after the peak T cell response.

The chain joins TRBV7-2 to TRBJ2-3, with 9 bases aligning to TRBD1. The sequence was collected from an adult who received the AZD1222 COVID-19 vaccine. Sequenced material: peripheral blood, taken 28 days after the second AZD1222 dose. The CDR3 here is CASSYQQGAATDTQYF. CDR3 coding DNA: TGTGCCAGCAGCTACCAACAGGGGGCTGCTACAGATACGCAGTATTTT.